This record looks at one T cell receptor beta chain sequence and its context. Antigen specificity is unknown. This entry comes from a study of identifying expanded T cells in peripheral blood. Study results and caveats: Differentially abundant clones: roughly 1.2 between replicates, 16.4 at about 13 days, approximately 18 at four.

The CDR3 is 12 amino acids. Trimming removed 4 bases at V and 7 bases at J, with 10 bases between. The germline V gene has CDR1 ENHRY and CDR2 SYGVKD. Sequencing used immunoSEQ multiplex PCR; TCRdb keeps in-frame clones, though not all of them. The data show about 86,000 clones, nearly 90% seen once. V is TRBV10-3 and J is TRBJ1-2, with D perhaps TRBD1 (6 bases). The TCR originated in a person aged 18 to 75 in good health. The sequenced sample was blood. CDR3 coding DNA: TGTGCCATCAGTGTACAGGGAGGTGGCTACACCTTC. It encodes CAISVQGGGYTF.